A selection of T cell receptor beta chains follows, all from one sample in a study of OX40 agonist ivuxolimab in advanced cancers. Libraries were prepared by immunoSEQ multiplex PCR; TCRdb keeps only in-frame clonotypes and omits some of them. The sample yields fewer than 45,000 clones, 70% to 90% seen once. Specimen: CD4+ or CD8+ T cells sorted from blood, collected in a trial of the OX40 agonist ivuxolimab. The receptors originated from an adult with an advanced solid tumor such as melanoma, head and neck, liver or kidney cancer. Both conserved end residues are part of each CDR3. D genes are given only for firm matches. Expanded clones get a size class; other rows say once, few or many, or leave the size out.

length: 17; D: NA; J: TRBJ1-5; size: NA; V: TRBV21-1; DNA: TGTGCCAGCAGCACTCGGGGGACCGAGGATGGCAATCAGCCCCAGCATTTT; CDR3: CASSTRGTEDGNQPQHF
length: 14; D: NA; J: TRBJ2-5; size: NA; V: TRBV19; DNA: TGTGCCAGTAGTATGCTAGGGGGCCAAGAGACCCAGTACTTC; CDR3: CASSMLGGQETQYF
length: 14; D: NA; J: TRBJ2-3; size: many; V: TRBV5-1; DNA: TGCGCCAGCAGCTTAGAGGTTAGCACAGATACGCAGTATTTT; CDR3: CASSLEVSTDTQYF
length: 12; D: NA; J: TRBJ1-3; size: NA; V: TRBV6-5; DNA: TGTGCCAGCGGACTCCTCGGGGACACCATATATTTT; CDR3: CASGLLGDTIYF
length: 16; D: NA; J: TRBJ2-5; size: NA; V: TRBV21-1; DNA: TGTGCCAGCAGCAAGGAGGACAGATTCTACCAAGAGACCCAGTACTTC; CDR3: CASSKEDRFYQETQYF
length: 15; D: NA; J: TRBJ1-3; size: NA; V: TRBV4-1; DNA: TGCGCCAGCAGCCAACGATATGAGTCAGGAAACACCATATATTTT; CDR3: CASSQRYESGNTIYF
length: 13; D: NA; J: TRBJ2-7; size: NA; V: TRBV28; DNA: TGTGCCAGCAGTTTAGCTAGTGGGTACGAGCAGTACTTC; CDR3: CASSLASGYEQYF
length: 18; D: NA; J: TRBJ2-7; size: NA; V: TRBV4-1; DNA: TGCGCCAGCAGCCAAGCGACCACCGCCGAAAGGGGCTCCTACGAGCAGTACTTC; CDR3: CASSQATTAERGSYEQYF
length: 15; D: TRBD1; J: TRBJ1-5; size: few; V: TRBV2; DNA: TGTGCCAGCAGTCCTTTCGACAGGGCTTATCAGCCCCAGCATTTT; CDR3: CASSPFDRAYQPQHF
length: 17; D: NA; J: TRBJ1-2; size: NA; V: TRBV7-8; DNA: TGTGCCAGCAGCTTTGGACGAGCTTTTGGAGCTAACTATGGCTACACCTTC; CDR3: CASSFGRAFGANYGYTF
length: 13; D: TRBD1; J: TRBJ1-6; size: NA; V: TRBV6-5; DNA: TGTGCCACCCTGACAGGGGGGAAATCACCCCTCCACTTT; CDR3: CATLTGGKSPLHF
length: 14; D: NA; J: TRBJ1-1; size: NA; V: TRBV28; DNA: TGTGCCAGCACTATCAGGGAAATGAGGACTGAAGCTTTCTTT; CDR3: CASTIREMRTEAFF
length: 15; D: NA; J: TRBJ2-7; size: NA; V: TRBV7-9; DNA: TGTGCCAGCAGCTCCTCCAGGACGGGCTCCTACGAGCAGTACTTC; CDR3: CASSSSRTGSYEQYF
length: 14; D: NA; J: TRBJ1-1; size: NA; V: TRBV7-9; DNA: TGTGCCAGCAGTTCAACCGGGTGGGGGACTGAAGCTTTCTTT; CDR3: CASSSTGWGTEAFF
length: 15; D: NA; J: TRBJ2-1; size: NA; V: TRBV5-8; DNA: TGTGCCAGCAGCTTGGGGGCCAGCGGTTGGTATGAGCAGTTCTTC; CDR3: CASSLGASGWYEQFF
length: 13; D: NA; J: TRBJ2-1; size: NA; V: TRBV30; DNA: TGTGCCTGGAGTGTACATCCGGGGAGTGAGCAGTTCTTC; CDR3: CAWSVHPGSEQFF
length: 13; D: NA; J: TRBJ2-7; size: once; V: TRBV21-1; DNA: TGTGCCAGCAGCAAAGTGGGCAGATACGAGCAGTACTTC; CDR3: CASSKVGRYEQYF
length: 15; D: TRBD2; J: TRBJ2-3; size: NA; V: TRBV6-6; DNA: TGTGCCAGCAGTTACTCGCGACTAGCCACAGATACGCAGTATTTT; CDR3: CASSYSRLATDTQYF
length: 15; D: NA; J: TRBJ1-1; size: NA; V: TRBV14; DNA: TGTGCCAGCAGCCAATTTGGGGGCGGGTACACTGAAGCTTTCTTT; CDR3: CASSQFGGGYTEAFF
length: 15; D: TRBD1; J: TRBJ1-2; size: NA; V: TRBV7-9; DNA: TGTGCCAGCAGCCCTCCGGTCGGGACAGGGGACGGCTACACCTTC; CDR3: CASSPPVGTGDGYTF
length: 12; D: NA; J: TRBJ2-5; size: NA; V: TRBV28; DNA: TGTGCCAGCGGACCAAACCAAGAGACCCAGTACTTC; CDR3: CASGPNQETQYF
length: 15; D: NA; J: TRBJ1-2; size: NA; V: TRBV12-5; DNA: TGTGCTAGTGGTTTGCAAGGAAACCCTAACTATGGCTACACCTTC; CDR3: CASGLQGNPNYGYTF
length: 11; D: NA; J: TRBJ2-2; size: NA; V: TRBV21-1; DNA: TGTGCCAGCAGCAGGCCCGGGGAGCTGTTTTTT; CDR3: CASSRPGELFF
length: 15; D: TRBD1; J: TRBJ1-1; size: NA; V: TRBV27; DNA: TGTGCCAGCAAGGGGGACAGGGGACCGAACACTGAAGCTTTCTTT; CDR3: CASKGDRGPNTEAFF
length: 19; D: TRBD2; J: TRBJ2-7; size: NA; V: TRBV4-2; DNA: TGTGCCAGCAGCCAAGCCAACGCCCGGACTAGCGGGGGCCTCTACGAGCAGTACTTC; CDR3: CASSQANARTSGGLYEQYF
length: 16; D: NA; J: TRBJ2-2; size: NA; V: TRBV15; DNA: TGTGCCACCACAACGCAGGGCCAAGGGGACACCGGGGAGCTGTTTTTT; CDR3: CATTTQGQGDTGELFF
length: 14; D: NA; J: TRBJ2-2; size: NA; V: TRBV15; DNA: TGTGCCACCAGCAGAGCCGGGAACACCGGGGAGCTGTTTTTT; CDR3: CATSRAGNTGELFF
length: 15; D: NA; J: TRBJ2-1; size: NA; V: TRBV7-6; DNA: TGTGCCAGCAGCTTAGCTGACATCCCTTGGAATGAGCAGTTCTTC; CDR3: CASSLADIPWNEQFF
length: 15; D: NA; J: TRBJ1-1; size: NA; V: TRBV2; DNA: TGTGCCAGCAGTGAAGGGCGGACAACGAGGACTGAAGCTTTCTTT; CDR3: CASSEGRTTRTEAFF
length: 13; D: NA; J: TRBJ2-1; size: NA; V: TRBV11-3; DNA: TGTGCCAGCAGCTTCAACACTCTCAGTGAGCAGTTCTTC; CDR3: CASSFNTLSEQFF
length: 15; D: NA; J: TRBJ1-1; size: NA; V: TRBV6-5; DNA: TGTGCCAGCAGGTCGGACAACCTCCCGAACACTGAAGCTTTCTTT; CDR3: CASRSDNLPNTEAFF
length: 15; D: NA; J: TRBJ2-1; size: NA; V: TRBV29-1; DNA: TGCAGCGTTGATCCGGGGGAGTCGTCCTACAATGAGCAGTTCTTC; CDR3: CSVDPGESSYNEQFF
length: 12; D: NA; J: TRBJ2-7; size: NA; V: TRBV11-2; DNA: TGTGCCAGCAGCCATGGCCATTACGAGCAGTACTTC; CDR3: CASSHGHYEQYF
length: 12; D: NA; J: TRBJ1-1; size: NA; V: TRBV10-3; DNA: TGTGCCACCGCCCCGGATAGTGCGGAAGCTTTCTTT; CDR3: CATAPDSAEAFF
length: 14; D: NA; J: TRBJ1-2; size: NA; V: TRBV5-4; DNA: TGTGCCAGCACCCCATTGGGGCAGGCGGGGGGCTACACCTTC; CDR3: CASTPLGQAGGYTF
length: 15; D: TRBD2; J: TRBJ2-1; size: NA; V: TRBV7-9; DNA: TGTGCCAGCGACGAGCGGGGGGCTTTGGGAGATGAGCAGTTCTTC; CDR3: CASDERGALGDEQFF
length: 15; D: NA; J: TRBJ2-7; size: NA; V: TRBV19; DNA: TGTGCCAGTAGTAATAGAGGGGAGACCCTGCGCGAGCAGTACTTC; CDR3: CASSNRGETLREQYF
length: 13; D: NA; J: TRBJ2-7; size: NA; V: TRBV5-6; DNA: TGTGCCAGCAGCTGGACCTCCTCCTACGAGCAGTACTTC; CDR3: CASSWTSSYEQYF
length: 16; D: NA; J: TRBJ1-2; size: NA; V: TRBV5-6; DNA: TGTGCCAGCAGCTTGTATCGTGGGCTTCCCGCCGAAGGCTACACCTTC; CDR3: CASSLYRGLPAEGYTF
length: 14; D: NA; J: TRBJ1-2; size: NA; V: TRBV30; DNA: TGTGCCTGGAGTGTACTGGGAGGGCGAAATGGCTACACCTTC; CDR3: CAWSVLGGRNGYTF
length: 14; D: TRBD1; J: TRBJ1-6; size: NA; V: TRBV27; DNA: TGTGCCAGCAGTCCCGGACAGGGTAGAACACCCCTCCACTTT; CDR3: CASSPGQGRTPLHF
length: 11; D: NA; J: TRBJ2-7; size: NA; V: TRBV6-6; DNA: TGTGCCACCCGAAGTGGGTACGAGCAGTACTTC; CDR3: CATRSGYEQYF
length: 13; D: NA; J: TRBJ1-5; size: NA; V: TRBV2; DNA: TGTGCCAGCAGTGTGAAAGGTAATCAGCCCCAGCATTTT; CDR3: CASSVKGNQPQHF
length: 14; D: NA; J: TRBJ1-1; size: NA; V: TRBV13; DNA: TGTGCCAGCAGCTTAGGGCCTGAAGACCCTGAAGCTTTCTTT; CDR3: CASSLGPEDPEAFF
length: 13; D: NA; J: TRBJ2-1; size: NA; V: TRBV4-2; DNA: TGTGCCAGCAGCCAGGCCCCCCGCAATGAGCAGTTCTTC; CDR3: CASSQAPRNEQFF
length: 15; D: TRBD2; J: TRBJ2-2; size: once; V: TRBV29-1; DNA: TGCAGCGTTGGGGGACTAGCGGGGAACACCGGGGAGCTGTTTTTT; CDR3: CSVGGLAGNTGELFF